This T cell receptor (beta chain) was recovered during a study of CD8 T cells in ankylosing spondylitis. The V end lost 4 bases, the J end lost 4 bases, and 15 bases lay between the germline ends. In germline, CDR1 is SGHRS, CDR2 YFSETQ. This CDR3 has 15 residues. This clonotype was recorded a few times. As yet, its antigen is unknown. Overall study results and limits: Characteristic of ankylosing spondylitis blood, it appeared, was a TCR beta motif comprising roughly eight highly homologous variants. Earlier studies detected some motif variants in reactive arthritis synovial fluid and blood. There was reportedly significant enrichment of clones that were disease-linked in matched ankylosing spondylitis synovial fluid.

Libraries of TCR beta came from quantitative 5'-RACE with molecular barcodes. MiXCR was run by TCRdb on the 5' RACE reads, yielding one entry per CDR3 protein. The table includes some 92,000 distinct CDR3 sequences, 25% to 35% detected once. This clonotype was obtained from a male donor with ankylosing spondylitis or in good health (not recorded which). Specimen: blood, either unsorted or a sorted T cell fraction (not recorded which). The V gene is TRBV5-1, the J gene TRBJ2-1, with D possibly being TRBD1 (5 bases). CDR3 coding DNA: TGCGCCAGCAGCCTACAGGCAAGCGCTTACAATGAGCAGTTCTTC. Translation gives CASSLQASAYNEQFF.